This T cell receptor beta chain was observed in a study of T cells expressing NK-cell markers. Study-wide background: Researchers got TCR beta repertoires out of sorted CD3+CD56+NKG2C+, CD3+CD56+NKG2C- and CD3+CD56-NKG2C+ T cells. HCMV seropositivity marked seven of the eight sequenced donors; one was seronegative.

To note about this clonotype: Its antigen is currently unknown.

TCRdb re-called the 5' RACE reads, yielding one record per CDR3 amino acid sequence without DNA. The sample holds some 190,000 distinct CDR3 sequences. Broader study findings: Dominant NKG2C+ clonotypes were found to form roughly 1.0-7.5% of CD8+ T cells in five to seven donors. Among a handful of donors, these clonotypes also ranked first in the CD3+CD56-NKG2C+ fraction.

Per the germline V gene, CDR1 is SGHAT and CDR2 is FQNNGV. CDR3 size: 13 residues. The source of this sequence is a man aged 18 to 69 in good health. V is TRBV11-2 and J is TRBJ1-1; the D gene TCRdb calls, TRBD1, cannot be checked with no DNA. The material sequenced was blood T cells: a sorted CD56 or NKG2C T cell subset, CD4+ or CD8+ T cells, or bulk PBMC T cells (not recorded which). CDR3 loop: CASSQGVRGRAFF.